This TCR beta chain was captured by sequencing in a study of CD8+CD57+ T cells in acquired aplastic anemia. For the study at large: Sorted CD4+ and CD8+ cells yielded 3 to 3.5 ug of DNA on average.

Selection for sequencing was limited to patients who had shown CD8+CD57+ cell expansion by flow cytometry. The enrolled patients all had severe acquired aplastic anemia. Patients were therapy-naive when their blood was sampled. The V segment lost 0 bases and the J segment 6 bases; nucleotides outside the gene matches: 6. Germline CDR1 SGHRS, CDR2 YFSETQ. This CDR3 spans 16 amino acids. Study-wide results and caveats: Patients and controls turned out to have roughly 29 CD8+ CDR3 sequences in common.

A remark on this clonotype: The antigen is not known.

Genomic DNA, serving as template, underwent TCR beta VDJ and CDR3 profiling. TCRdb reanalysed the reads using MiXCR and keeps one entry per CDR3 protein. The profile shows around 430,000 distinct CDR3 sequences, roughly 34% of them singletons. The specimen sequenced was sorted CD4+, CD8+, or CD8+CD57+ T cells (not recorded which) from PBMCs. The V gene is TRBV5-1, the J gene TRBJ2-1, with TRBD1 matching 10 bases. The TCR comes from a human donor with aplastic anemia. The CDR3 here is CASSLVGQGVFNEQFF. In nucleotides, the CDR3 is TGCGCCAGCAGCTTGGTAGGACAGGGGGTTTTCAATGAGCAGTTCTTC.